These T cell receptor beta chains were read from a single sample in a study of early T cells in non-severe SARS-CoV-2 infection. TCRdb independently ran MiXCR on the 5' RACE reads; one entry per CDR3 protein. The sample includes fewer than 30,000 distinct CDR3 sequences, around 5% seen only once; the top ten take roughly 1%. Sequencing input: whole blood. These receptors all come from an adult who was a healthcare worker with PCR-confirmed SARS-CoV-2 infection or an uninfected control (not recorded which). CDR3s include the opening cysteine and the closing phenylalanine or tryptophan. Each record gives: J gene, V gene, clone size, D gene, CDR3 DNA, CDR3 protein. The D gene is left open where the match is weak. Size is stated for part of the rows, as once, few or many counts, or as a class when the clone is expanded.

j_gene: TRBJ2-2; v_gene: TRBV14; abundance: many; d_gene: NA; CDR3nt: TGTGCCAGCAGCCAAGATCGTATTTGGGCCGGGGAGCTGTTTTTT; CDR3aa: CASSQDRIWAGELFF
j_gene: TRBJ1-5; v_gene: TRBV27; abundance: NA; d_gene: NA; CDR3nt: TGTGCCAGCAAGCCGCAGGGGCGCCCTAGCAATCAGCCCCAGCATTTT; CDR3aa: CASKPQGRPSNQPQHF
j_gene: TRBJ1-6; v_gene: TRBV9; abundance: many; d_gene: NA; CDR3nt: TGTGCCAGCAGCGTAACCACAGATAATTCACCCCTCCACTTT; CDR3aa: CASSVTTDNSPLHF
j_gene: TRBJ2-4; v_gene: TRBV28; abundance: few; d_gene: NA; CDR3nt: TGTGCCAGCAGTGAGGGGGGGTTAGCCAAAAACATTCAGTACTTC; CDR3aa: CASSEGGLAKNIQYF
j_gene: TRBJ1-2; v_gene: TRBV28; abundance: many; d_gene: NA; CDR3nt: TGTGCCAGCAGTCCACCGGGCCCTAACTATGGCTACACCTTC; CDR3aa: CASSPPGPNYGYTF
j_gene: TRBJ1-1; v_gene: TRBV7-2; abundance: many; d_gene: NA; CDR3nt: TGTGCCAGCAGGTCGAGGACTGAAGCTTTCTTT; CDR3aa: CASRSRTEAFF
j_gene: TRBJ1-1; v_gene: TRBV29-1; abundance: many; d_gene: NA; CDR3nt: TGCAGCGTTGCAGGGTATTACACTGAAGCTTTCTTT; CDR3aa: CSVAGYYTEAFF
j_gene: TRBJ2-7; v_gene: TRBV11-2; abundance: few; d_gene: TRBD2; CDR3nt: TGTGCCAGCAGCTTAGTGGGGCTAGCGGGAGTCGAGCAGTACTTC; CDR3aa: CASSLVGLAGVEQYF
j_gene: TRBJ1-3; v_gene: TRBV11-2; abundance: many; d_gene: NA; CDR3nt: TGTGCCAGCAGCTTAGTCGTAGATTTCTCTGGAAACACCATATATTTT; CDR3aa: CASSLVVDFSGNTIYF
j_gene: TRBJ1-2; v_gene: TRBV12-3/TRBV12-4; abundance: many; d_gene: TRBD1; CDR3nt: TGTGCCAGCAGTTTGGGACAGGGGGGATCATATGGCTACACCTTC; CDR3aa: CASSLGQGGSYGYTF
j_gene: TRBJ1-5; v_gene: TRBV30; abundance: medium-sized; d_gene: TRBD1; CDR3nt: TGTGCCTGGAGTGGGGGACAGGGAGGTCAGCCCCAGCATTTT; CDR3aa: CAWSGGQGGQPQHF
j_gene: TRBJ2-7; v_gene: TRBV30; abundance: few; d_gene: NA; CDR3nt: TGTGCCTGGAGCCCAGGCTCTTCCTACGAGCAGTACTTC; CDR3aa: CAWSPGSSYEQYF
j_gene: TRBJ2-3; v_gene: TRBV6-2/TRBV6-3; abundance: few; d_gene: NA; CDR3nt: TGTGCCAGCAGCACCATCGGACGTCGGGGGGCGTTCACAGATACGCAGTATTTT; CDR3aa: CASSTIGRRGAFTDTQYF
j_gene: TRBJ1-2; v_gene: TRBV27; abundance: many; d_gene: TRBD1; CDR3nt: TGTGCCAGCAGTTTATCGAGGTTCGAGACAGGGAGGTTCACTAACTATGGCTACACCTTC; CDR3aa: CASSLSRFETGRFTNYGYTF
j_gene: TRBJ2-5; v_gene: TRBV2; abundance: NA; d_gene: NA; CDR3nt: TGTGCCAGCAGGGAAGAGACCCAGTACTTC; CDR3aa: CASREETQYF
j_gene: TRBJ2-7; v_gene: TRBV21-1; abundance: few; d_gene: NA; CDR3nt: TGTGCCAGCAGCAAGGGGATCGCACACCTAGACGAGCAGTACTTC; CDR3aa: CASSKGIAHLDEQYF
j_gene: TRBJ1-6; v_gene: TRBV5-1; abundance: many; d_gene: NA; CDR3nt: TGCGCCAGCAGCCCGAGGTCACCCCTCCACTTT; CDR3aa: CASSPRSPLHF
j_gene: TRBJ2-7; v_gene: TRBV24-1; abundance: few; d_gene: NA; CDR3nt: TGTGCCACCAGTGACCATAAGACTGGGAGGCCCTACGAGCAGTACTTC; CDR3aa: CATSDHKTGRPYEQYF